A single sample gave rise to the 2 T cell receptor beta chains below, sequenced in a study of T cells in localized non-small cell lung cancer. Data came from immunoSEQ multiplex PCR; TCRdb stores just in-frame clones and leaves some out. The profile covers approximately 64,000 clones, with roughly 90% appearing a single time and approximately 2% taken by the ten largest. The specimen was peripheral blood, collected before any cancer treatment. Every receptor here comes from a woman aged 35 to 69 with stage I lung adenocarcinoma.

The rearrangement links TRBV30 to TRBJ2-1; D assignment may be TRBD1 or TRBD2 (6 bases each). V was pared by 1 base and J by 4 bases, with 11 bases between. Germline CDR1 and CDR2: GTSNPN and SVGIG (reference sequence). The CDR3 spans 14 residues. The CDR3 sequence is CAWSAGGLYNEQFF. In nucleotides, the CDR3 is TGTGCCTGGAGTGCCGGGGGCCTTTACAATGAGCAGTTCTTC.

This chain joins TRBV5-1 and TRBJ1-1; TRBD1 aligns across 8 bases. Germline loops: CDR1 SGHRS, CDR2 YFSETQ. The CDR3 totals 16 residues. J gave up 1 base and V 2 bases, and 7 bases lay outside the gene matches. The CDR3 DNA reads TGCGCCAGCAGCTTAAATTCCGGGACAGGGAACACTGAAGCTTTCTTT. Residues: CASSLNSGTGNTEAFF.